This TCR beta chain was retrieved from a study of early stage breast cancer tumors. The CDR3 spans 14 residues. The data were produced by immunoSEQ multiplex PCR, yet TCRdb's version contains in-frame clones alone and is incomplete. The repertoire includes fewer than 50,000 clones, approximately 72% of them detected once, and about 7% sits in the top ten. Overall study findings and caveats: Compared with adjacent normal breast, tumors showed about 2.5-fold denser, more clonal T cells. Chain pairing and CD4, CD8 or FOXP3 expression were not captured.

Turning to this clone: Its specificity is not known.

The V and J genes are TRBV21-1 and TRBJ1-1. TRBV21-1 is labeled a pseudogene. The sequenced sample consisted of blood. The TCR comes from a person aged 45-65 years with breast cancer. The CDR3 DNA reads TGTGCCAGCAGCGCAAATGGGGAGGGGACTGAAGCTTTCTTT. Encoded protein: CASSANGEGTEAFF.